These T cell receptor beta chains were read from a single sample in a study of neurological immune-mediated disorders. MiXCR, applied by TCRdb to the 5' RACE reads, yields one record per CDR3 protein. The sample contains 25,000 or so distinct CDR3 sequences, over 10% of which appear only once. Material: CD4+ T cells from blood. The receptor source for this set is a female donor with HTLV-1-associated myelopathy (HAM/TSP). The conserved cysteine and the conserved F or W are not part of the CDR3 here. Fields, in order: V gene, J gene, CDR3 protein.

v_gene: TRBV3-1; j_gene: TRBJ2-2; CDR3aa: ASSQVSQGAGELF
v_gene: TRBV20-1; j_gene: TRBJ2-3; CDR3aa: SASTSTDTQY
v_gene: TRBV7-9; j_gene: TRBJ2-7; CDR3aa: ASSSDIYEQY
v_gene: TRBV6-2/TRBV6-3; j_gene: TRBJ2-3; CDR3aa: ASRSSGASTDTQY
v_gene: TRBV12-3/TRBV12-4; j_gene: TRBJ2-1; CDR3aa: ASSWGAGTYNEQF
v_gene: TRBV5-1; j_gene: TRBJ2-7; CDR3aa: AISMEGSSYEQY
v_gene: TRBV5-7; j_gene: TRBJ2-1; CDR3aa: ASSLWDGGYNEQF
v_gene: TRBV4-1; j_gene: TRBJ2-5; CDR3aa: ASSLGIRETQY
v_gene: TRBV12-3/TRBV12-4; j_gene: TRBJ2-7; CDR3aa: ASTTSPLASHEQY
v_gene: TRBV5-1; j_gene: TRBJ2-3; CDR3aa: ASSLGGTGPTDTQY
v_gene: TRBV7-3; j_gene: TRBJ2-2; CDR3aa: ASSSLAGELF
v_gene: TRBV19; j_gene: TRBJ2-1; CDR3aa: ASSTTSGPYNEQF
v_gene: TRBV7-9; j_gene: TRBJ1-2; CDR3aa: ASSLLQGTGTLGYT
v_gene: TRBV14; j_gene: TRBJ1-4; CDR3aa: TSRPNGGAFEKLF
v_gene: TRBV5-6; j_gene: TRBJ2-5; CDR3aa: ASSPPLVRETQY
v_gene: TRBV20-1; j_gene: TRBJ1-2; CDR3aa: SAKIDYGYT
v_gene: TRBV7-8; j_gene: TRBJ2-5; CDR3aa: ASSLREETQY
v_gene: TRBV4-2; j_gene: TRBJ2-7; CDR3aa: ASSQEVGSEQY
v_gene: TRBV18; j_gene: TRBJ2-7; CDR3aa: ASSLKTYEQY
v_gene: TRBV12-3/TRBV12-4; j_gene: TRBJ2-2; CDR3aa: ASSLILAGEMDMF
v_gene: TRBV11-3; j_gene: TRBJ1-2; CDR3aa: ASSFTSGSYYGYT
v_gene: TRBV24-1; j_gene: TRBJ2-3; CDR3aa: ATSDLWGAAHTQY
v_gene: TRBV5-1; j_gene: TRBJ2-2; CDR3aa: ASSPQGATTTGELF
v_gene: TRBV20-1; j_gene: TRBJ1-6; CDR3aa: SASQPGNYSPLH
v_gene: TRBV29-1; j_gene: TRBJ2-7; CDR3aa: SVGGLAGSYEQY
v_gene: TRBV28; j_gene: TRBJ2-7; CDR3aa: ASSPHDRYYEQY
v_gene: TRBV7-2; j_gene: TRBJ2-2; CDR3aa: ASSLERNTGELF
v_gene: TRBV7-8; j_gene: TRBJ2-5; CDR3aa: ASSSRGAAETQY
v_gene: TRBV6-5; j_gene: TRBJ2-7; CDR3aa: ASSYSGTSAYERY
v_gene: TRBV6-5; j_gene: TRBJ1-2; CDR3aa: ASSYQQGGYGYT
v_gene: TRBV5-1; j_gene: TRBJ2-1; CDR3aa: ASSLEMGHSNNEQF
v_gene: TRBV7-2; j_gene: TRBJ2-6; CDR3aa: ASSSYSLGFGANVLT
v_gene: TRBV11-2; j_gene: TRBJ2-3; CDR3aa: ASSLGTTHTDTQY
v_gene: TRBV7-2; j_gene: TRBJ2-3; CDR3aa: ASSLGLASDTQY
v_gene: TRBV15; j_gene: TRBJ1-2; CDR3aa: ATSNGTARRHGYT
v_gene: TRBV6-5; j_gene: TRBJ2-3; CDR3aa: ASSYRARDTQY
v_gene: TRBV4-1; j_gene: TRBJ2-5; CDR3aa: ASSPSLQETQY
v_gene: TRBV5-6; j_gene: TRBJ1-6; CDR3aa: ASSARGFPLQ
v_gene: TRBV6-5; j_gene: TRBJ2-3; CDR3aa: ASSRSGTSTDTQY
v_gene: TRBV29-1; j_gene: TRBJ2-7; CDR3aa: SAEVGSSEQY
v_gene: TRBV24-1; j_gene: TRBJ2-1; CDR3aa: AIRPRLGNEQF
v_gene: TRBV20-1; j_gene: TRBJ2-5; CDR3aa: SALRVAGGKETQY
v_gene: TRBV7-8; j_gene: TRBJ2-5; CDR3aa: TSEGAGETQY
v_gene: TRBV7-6; j_gene: TRBJ2-5; CDR3aa: ASRRNRIQETQY
v_gene: TRBV29-1; j_gene: TRBJ2-1; CDR3aa: SVGWGLGDEQF
v_gene: TRBV5-1; j_gene: TRBJ1-1; CDR3aa: ASRARTGGDTEAF
v_gene: TRBV3-1; j_gene: TRBJ2-5; CDR3aa: ASSPSGETQY
v_gene: TRBV15; j_gene: TRBJ1-1; CDR3aa: ATSRGVNTEAF
v_gene: TRBV20-1; j_gene: TRBJ2-1; CDR3aa: SARDSLRGRNEQF